This TCR beta chain was captured in a study of OX40 agonist ivuxolimab in advanced cancers. With regard to the full study: The costimulatory receptor OX40 (CD134) was targeted by ivuxolimab, a fully human IgG2 agonistic monoclonal antibody. Patients were allowed to have had prior anti-PD-1, anti-PD-L1 or anti-CTLA-4 therapy, and around 40% of the dose-escalation patients had previously received checkpoint inhibitors. Partial responses occurred in three dose-escalation patients, of whom one had hepatocellular carcinoma and two had cutaneous melanoma. Intravenous ivuxolimab was administered to patients every 2 weeks at six dose levels: 0.01, 0.1, 0.3, 1.5, 3 and 10 mg/kg. Peripheral TCRbeta sequencing was intended to test whether TCR sequence diversity was altered and clonal T-cell expansion was caused by ivuxolimab. The paper describes the monotherapy dose-escalation part (N ≈ 52 patients) of the phase I trial of ivuxolimab. In the dose-escalation cohort, more than 75% of patients were male, and the mean age was roughly 60 years, with a range of roughly 20 to 80. Among the approximately 50 dose-escalation patients, approximately 20 had hepatocellular carcinoma, some 15 melanoma, 9 renal cell carcinoma and 9 head and neck cancer. Beyond this particular receptor, the publication reports: Antigen specificity was not determined for the clonally expanded peripheral T cells. Low levels of normalized T-cell clonal expansion were also seen in some patients who did not respond. At doses of 0.1 to 3.0 mg/kg, clonal expansion of both CD4+ and CD8+ T cells in blood was seen between baseline and week 6. Partial responders in the 0.1-3.0 mg/kg groups had among the lowest normalized peripheral clonal expansion, especially among CD8+ T cells. After ivuxolimab, expanded clones were on average more numerous among CD8+ T cells than among CD4+ T cells.

The trial excluded patients who had a history of autoimmune disease or who were on systemic immunosuppression. In every dose cohort, peripheral blood was drawn for TCR sequencing at baseline, cycle 4 day 1, and cycle 7 day 1. The samples were drawn from a first-in-human, open-label, multicenter phase I dose-escalation trial of ivuxolimab. Adults with locally advanced or metastatic melanoma, renal cell carcinoma, hepatocellular carcinoma or head and neck squamous cell carcinoma were enrolled in the trial. Before TCR sequencing, CD4+ T cells and CD8+ T cells from peripheral blood were sorted into separate populations. Notes on this clone: What this receptor recognizes is not known. No per-base quality is available; no much larger clone lies one base away.

To sequence the TCRbeta CDR3 region, genomic DNA was isolated from the sorted cells. The immunoSEQ Assay was used to sequence the TCRbeta CDR3 regions. TCRdb took over this immuneACCESS table, retaining in-frame rearrangements with V and J assigned. Such tables are incomplete; in checked studies, under half of the missing clones stem from an unresolved V gene, and the remainder is unexplained. This sample has around 95,000 clones in its table, and roughly 90% of those were observed once. The leading ten clones occupy around 0.16% of the sample. The sequence derives from an adult with an advanced solid tumor such as melanoma, head and neck, liver or kidney cancer. This sample comprised CD4+ or CD8+ T cells sorted from blood, obtained in a trial of the OX40 agonist ivuxolimab.

Here the CDR3 is given as CASSLTSGRADTQYF. The nucleotide sequence reads as follows: TGCGCCAGCAGCCTGACTAGCGGGAGGGCGGATACGCAGTATTTT. The sequence links TRBV5-1 to TRBJ2-3; TRBD2 agrees with 14 junctional bases. Trimming leaves V shorter by 4 bases and J shorter by 6 bases, with the junction holding 4 bases beyond the gene matches. The CDR3 sequence holds 15 residues, the cysteine and phenylalanine included. This entry keeps only the CDR3 DNA: 45 bases, framed from base 1. Taken from the germline V gene, the CDR1 and CDR2 loops are SGHRS and YFSETQ.